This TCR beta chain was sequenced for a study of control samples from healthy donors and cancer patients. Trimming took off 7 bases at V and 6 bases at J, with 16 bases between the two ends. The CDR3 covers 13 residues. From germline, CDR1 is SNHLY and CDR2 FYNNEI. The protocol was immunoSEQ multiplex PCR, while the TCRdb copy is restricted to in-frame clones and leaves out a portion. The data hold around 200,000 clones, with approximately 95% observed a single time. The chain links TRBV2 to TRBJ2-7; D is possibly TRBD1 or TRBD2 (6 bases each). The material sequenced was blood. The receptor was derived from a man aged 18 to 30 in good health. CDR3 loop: CASTSGRGPEQYF. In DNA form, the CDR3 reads TGTGCCAGCACGTCCGGACGGGGGCCCGAGCAGTACTTC.